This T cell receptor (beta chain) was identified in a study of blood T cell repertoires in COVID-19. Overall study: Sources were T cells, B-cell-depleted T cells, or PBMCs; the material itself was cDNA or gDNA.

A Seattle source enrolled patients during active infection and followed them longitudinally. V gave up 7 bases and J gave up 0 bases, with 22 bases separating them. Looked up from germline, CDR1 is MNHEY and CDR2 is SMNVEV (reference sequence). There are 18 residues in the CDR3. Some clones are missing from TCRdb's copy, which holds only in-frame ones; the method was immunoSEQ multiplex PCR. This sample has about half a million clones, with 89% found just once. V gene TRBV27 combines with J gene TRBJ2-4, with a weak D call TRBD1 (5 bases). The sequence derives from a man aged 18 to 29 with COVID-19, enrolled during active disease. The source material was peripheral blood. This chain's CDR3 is CASTQPSKGPQAKNIQYF. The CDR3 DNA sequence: TGTGCCAGCACCCAACCCTCTAAGGGGCCCCAAGCCAAAAACATTCAGTACTTC.